The 32 T cell receptor beta chains in this list originate from one sample, sequenced in a study of control samples from healthy donors and cancer patients. Data came from immunoSEQ multiplex PCR; TCRdb stores just in-frame clones and leaves some out. The sample has some 150,000 clones; over 85% are singletons. Sequences were obtained from blood. These receptors were collected from a man in his forties or fifties in good health.

CDR3 in amino acids: CASSPRVGEVKYYGYTF. DNA of the CDR3: TGTGCCAGCAGCCCCAGGGTTGGGGAGGTAAAATACTATGGCTACACCTTC. The V call is TRBV7-9, the J call TRBJ1-2; weak D call: TRBD1 (5 bases). The CDR3 sequence is 17 residues long. V was clipped by 5 bases and J by 3 bases, with 22 bases between them. CDR1 and CDR2 from the germline V gene are SEHNR and FQNEAQ (reference sequence).

The CDR3 bases are TGTGCCAGTAGTGTGGACCCGAGGTCACCCCTCCACTTT. Translation: CASSVDPRSPLHF. J is TRBJ1-6 and V is TRBV19, with D unresolved. Trimming pared 5 bases from V and 10 bases from J, leaving 12 bases between. This CDR3 has 13 amino acids. Per germline, CDR1 LNHDA and CDR2 SQIVND (reference sequence).

The chain is built from TRBV11-2 and TRBJ2-3, with D unclear. Trimming pared 3 bases from V and 4 bases from J, leaving 11 bases between. This CDR3 has 14 amino acids. Germline V gene sequence: CDR1 SGHAT, CDR2 FQNNGV. The chain's CDR3 is CASSLLGRADTQYF. The CDR3, as DNA: TGTGCCAGCAGCTTGTTAGGGCGCGCAGATACGCAGTATTTT.

The rearrangement joins TRBV10-3 to TRBJ2-3; 10 bases fit TRBD2. CDR3 size: 15 residues. Germline CDR1 ENHRY, CDR2 SYGVKD. V was pared by 0 bases and J by 3 bases, with 0 bases of the junction left unmatched. The CDR3 nucleotides are TGTGCCATCAGTGAGTCTAGCGGGGGGACAGATACGCAGTATTTT. This encodes CAISESSGGTDTQYF.

This chain's CDR3 is CACYSYGYTF. As DNA, the CDR3 is TGTGCCTGTTACTCCTATGGCTACACCTTC. The chain recombines TRBV28 with TRBJ1-2; D not resolved. V was clipped by 11 bases and J by 4 bases, with 8 bases between them. Germline CDR1 reads MDHEN; CDR2 reads SYDVKM. The CDR3 is made up of 10 amino acids.

The chain links TRBV27 to TRBJ1-6, with 8 bases identical to TRBD1. The CDR3 runs 15 residues. The junction had 9 bases not matched to a gene; V was cut back by 5 bases and J by 9 bases. The germline gives CDR1 MNHEY, CDR2 SMNVEV (reference sequence). The CDR3 coding sequence is TGTGCCAGCAGTAACCAACAGGGGGTCGGTTCACCCCTCCACTTT. Translating gives CASSNQQGVGSPLHF.

J is TRBJ1-1 and V is TRBV28; TRBD1 is a possible D gene (5 bases). The CDR3 runs to 14 residues. CDR1 MDHEN and CDR2 SYDVKM come from the germline V gene. V lost 5 bases to trimming and J lost 3 bases, with 13 bases between them. The CDR3 DNA follows: TGTGCCAGCAGTGGCAGGGAAGTGCACACTGAAGCTTTCTTT. It encodes CASSGREVHTEAFF.

This clone was picked up one time. This chain uses TRBV9 with TRBJ1-3; perhaps TRBD1 as D (6 bases). The V gene's germline CDR1 is SGDLS and CDR2 YYNGEE. The CDR3 loop spans 15 amino acids. The germline V and J ends were trimmed by 0 bases and 4 bases, with 11 bases remaining between them. The CDR3 DNA follows: TGTGCCAGCAGCGTAGCAGGGGCAGACGGAAACACCATATATTTT. Its translation: CASSVAGADGNTIYF.

This clone came up a few times. This chain links TRBV30 with TRBJ1-1; no firm D call. The CDR3 length is 13 residues. Trimming pared 0 bases from V and 5 bases from J, leaving 10 bases between. Germline V gives CDR1 GTSNPN, CDR2 SVGIG (reference sequence). The CDR3 reads CAWSVGLGTEAFF. As DNA, the CDR3 is TGTGCCTGGAGTGTAGGGCTTGGGACTGAAGCTTTCTTT.

The gene calls are TRBV6-5 and TRBJ1-2; 7 bases are a match to TRBD1. CDR3 length equals 15 residues. J gave up 0 bases and V 7 bases, and 8 bases lay outside the gene matches. Germline loops: CDR1 MNHEY, CDR2 SVGAGI. The chain's CDR3 is CASTNPGQSNYGYTF. CDR3 in DNA: TGTGCCAGCACTAATCCGGGACAGTCTAACTATGGCTACACCTTC.

The rearrangement links TRBV4-1 to TRBJ2-5, with 7 bases identical to TRBD1. V lost 1 base to trimming and J lost 4 bases; unmatched junction nucleotides: 6. The CDR3 extends over 15 amino acids. The germline gives CDR1 MGHRA, CDR2 YSYEKL. CDR3 bases: TGCGCCAGCAGCCAAGGGCGACAGGGACGAGAGACCCAGTACTTC. It specifies CASSQGRQGRETQYF.

The V and J genes are TRBV4-2 and TRBJ2-7; 7 bases map to TRBD2. The trim removed 1 base at V and 4 bases at J, leaving 7 bases unmatched. Germline assignment: CDR1 LGHNA and CDR2 YNFKEQ. The length of the CDR3 is 15 residues. This chain's CDR3 is CASSQVGTTDYEQYF. The CDR3, as DNA: TGTGCCAGCAGCCAAGTCGGGACTACTGATTACGAGCAGTACTTC.

J is TRBJ1-2 and V is TRBV28; D is unclear. This CDR3 is built from 12 residues. V lost 10 bases, J lost 8 bases, and 17 bases lay in between. Germline V lookup: CDR1 MDHEN, CDR2 SYDVKM. CDR3 nucleotides: TGTGCCACCACTTATTATACTAAAGGCTACACCTTC. This translates into CATTYYTKGYTF.

The V call is TRBV4-3, the J call TRBJ1-3, with D uncertain. Trimming stripped 0 bases from V and 4 bases from J, with 16 bases between. The CDR3 loop spans 17 amino acids. From germline, CDR1 is LGHNA and CDR2 YSLEER. The CDR3 here is CASSQDVHTRAGNTIYF. The CDR3 DNA follows: TGCGCCAGCAGCCAAGATGTCCATACCCGAGCCGGAAACACCATATATTTT.

The genes are TRBV5-4 and TRBJ2-7; 7 bases are a match to TRBD1. CDR1 is SGHNT, CDR2 YYREEE, per germline (reference sequence). The CDR3 covers 15 residues. V dropped 0 bases and J dropped 1; count of bases not matched to a gene: 4. The chain's CDR3 is CASSLGSGQSYEQYF. The CDR3 DNA reads TGTGCCAGCAGCTTGGGATCGGGACAGTCCTACGAGCAGTACTTC. The variable domain in full, completed from reference TRBV5-4 and TRBJ2-7, reads ETGVTQSPTHLIKTRGQQVTLRCSSQSGHNTVSWYQQALGQGPQFIFQYYREEENGRGNFPPRFSGLQFPNYSSELNVNALELDDSALYLCASSLGSGQSYEQYFGPGTRLTVT.

The chain employs TRBV4-1 and TRBJ1-2; weak D call: TRBD1 (6 bases). Germline V lookup: CDR1 MGHRA, CDR2 YSYEKL. The CDR3 sequence is 15 residues long. Trimming removed 4 bases at V and 3 bases at J, with 15 bases between. CDR3 in DNA: TGCGCCAGCAGCCTAGGGGGGGCCAAGGACTATGGCTACACCTTC. This gives the protein CASSLGGAKDYGYTF.

The rearrangement joins TRBV27 to TRBJ1-1; 9 bases align to TRBD1. Germline V lookup: CDR1 MNHEY, CDR2 SMNVEV (reference sequence). CDR3 length: 16 residues. V was pared by 5 bases and J by 2 bases, with 9 bases of the junction left unmatched. The CDR3: CASSTIPTGGNTEAFF. DNA for the CDR3: TGTGCCAGCAGTACTATTCCGACAGGGGGTAACACTGAAGCTTTCTTT.

The rearrangement links TRBV27 to TRBJ2-7; 9 bases fit TRBD1. V lost 3 bases and J lost 3; bases outside the gene matches: 6. The CDR3 is 15 amino acids. Germline V gene lookup returns CDR1 MNHEY and CDR2 SMNVEV (reference sequence). CDR3 DNA sequence: TGTGCCAGCAGTTTTTGGGGACAGGGCAACTACGAGCAGTACTTC. It encodes CASSFWGQGNYEQYF.

Of note for this clone: One end of the junction is discordant with germline, which a read error may explain. The chain couples TRBV4-3 to TRBJ1-6, with 8 nucleotides matching TRBD1. This CDR3 contains 13 residues. The V gene's germline CDR1 is LGHNA and CDR2 YSLEER. Here the CDR3 reads CASGQDRGSPLHF. The DNA of the CDR3 is TGCGCCAGCGGCCAAGACAGGGGATCACCCCTCCACTTT.

The rearrangement uses TRBV7-9 and TRBJ1-1; 7 bases map to TRBD1. The CDR3 has 16 residues. Germline values: CDR1 SEHNR, CDR2 FQNEAQ (reference sequence). Trimming took 5 bases from V and 0 from J; bases not matched to a gene: 9. In DNA form, the CDR3 reads TGTGCCAGCAGCGACCCCAGGGGGAGGATGAACACTGAAGCTTTCTTT. Translated: CASSDPRGRMNTEAFF.

The rearrangement uses TRBV7-7 and TRBJ2-3, with D tentatively TRBD1 or TRBD2 (6 bases each). Per the germline V gene, CDR1 is SSHAT and CDR2 is FNYEAQ (reference sequence). V was shortened by 5 bases and J by 6 bases, with 12 bases between the two germline ends. This CDR3 has 13 amino acids. CDR3 DNA: TGTGCCAGCAGCCCCACGGGGGCGGATACGCAGTATTTT. Translation: CASSPTGADTQYF. Looking up the rest from reference TRBV7-7 and TRBJ2-3 gives the full variable domain: GAGVSQSPRYKVTKRGQDVTLRCDPISSHATLYWYQQALGQGPEFLTYFNYEAQPDKSGLPSDRFSAERPEGSISTLTIQRTEQRDSAMYRCASSPTGADTQYFGPGTRLTVL.

J is TRBJ2-7 and V is TRBV6-5; D may match TRBD1 or TRBD2 (5 bases each). Trimming took 6 bases from V and 2 from J, leaving 17 bases between them. The germline V gene encodes CDR1 MNHEY and CDR2 SVGAGI. The CDR3 length is 15 residues. CDR3 in amino acids: CASRNRGSGPYEQYF. The CDR3 DNA reads TGTGCCAGCAGAAACCGGGGCTCGGGCCCCTACGAGCAGTACTTC.

V is TRBV19 and J is TRBJ1-5; 7 positions agree with TRBD1. The CDR3 runs to 17 residues. The germline CDR1 and CDR2 sequences are LNHDA and SQIVND (reference sequence). With V trimmed by 0 bases and J by 1 base, 6 bases remained unmatched. The chain's CDR3 is CASSIDRPGGSNQPQHF. DNA of the CDR3: TGTGCCAGTAGTATAGACCGGCCAGGGGGAAGCAATCAGCCCCAGCATTTT.

The rearrangement joins TRBV24-1 to TRBJ2-3; D assignment may be TRBD1 or TRBD2 (6 bases each). The CDR3 covers 15 residues. The germline V gene encodes CDR1 KGHDR and CDR2 SFDVKD. V was cut by 0 bases and J by 3 bases, with 9 bases left in between. CDR3 in DNA: TGTGCCACCAGTGATTTGCAAGGGGGGACAGATACGCAGTATTTT. Its protein is CATSDLQGGTDTQYF.

The CDR3 region is CASSQDPTGGYEQYF. CDR3 nucleotide sequence: TGCGCCAGCAGCCAAGATCCGACAGGGGGCTACGAGCAGTACTTC. The V and J genes are TRBV4-1 and TRBJ2-7; 9 bases are a match to TRBD1. The germline gives CDR1 MGHRA, CDR2 YSYEKL. The CDR3 contains 15 residues. Trimming removed 0 bases from V and 3 bases from J; junction bases left unmatched: 3.

The chain links TRBV30 to TRBJ2-7, with D tentatively TRBD2 (6 bases). The germline V gene encodes CDR1 GTSNPN and CDR2 SVGIG (reference sequence). The CDR3 loop spans 13 amino acids. Deletions cut 4 bases from V and 0 bases from J, with 10 bases between. The CDR3 bases are TGTGCCTGGAAGGAGGGCTCCTCCTACGAGCAGTACTTC. This sequence encodes CAWKEGSSYEQYF.

The chain links TRBV19 to TRBJ2-3; 10 nucleotides align to TRBD2. V shed 6 bases, J shed 0 bases, and the junction held 9 bases outside the gene matches. Germline CDR1 LNHDA, CDR2 SQIVND (reference sequence). The CDR3 runs to 17 residues. This CDR3 reads CASSPPGLARSTDTQYF. In nucleotides, the CDR3 is TGTGCCAGTAGCCCACCGGGACTAGCGAGGAGCACAGATACGCAGTATTTT.

The chain has TRBV5-1 and TRBJ2-7, with 7 bases lining up with TRBD1. The CDR3 consists of 14 residues. With 2 bases clipped from V and 0 bases from J, the junction kept 2 bases outside the gene matches. Germline CDR1 reads SGHRS; CDR2 reads YFSETQ. The CDR3 sequence: CASSLRQGSYEQYF. In DNA form, the CDR3 reads TGCGCCAGCAGCTTAAGACAGGGCTCCTACGAGCAGTACTTC.

The chain recombines TRBV30 with TRBJ2-7; D is undetermined. The CDR3 runs to 13 residues. The ends were cut back, 0 bases at V and 2 bases at J, with 8 bases in the middle. Germline CDR1 is GTSNPN and CDR2 is SVGIG (reference sequence). The DNA for the CDR3 is TGTGCCTGGAGTGTAGGTCGGACCTACGAGCAGTACTTC. Encoded protein: CAWSVGRTYEQYF.

This chain links TRBV2 with TRBJ2-2; 8 positions match TRBD2. The CDR3 consists of 14 residues. Germline V lookup: CDR1 SNHLY, CDR2 FYNNEI. V lost 4 bases to trimming and J lost 6 bases; unmatched junction nucleotides: 4. CDR3 sequence (DNA): TGTGCCAGCAGTGTTGACGGGAGGGCCGGGGAGCTGTTTTTT. Amino acid sequence: CASSVDGRAGELFF.

This rearrangement joins TRBV4-1 to TRBJ1-3; D is ambiguous. The CDR3 is 15 amino acids. CDR1 and CDR2 from the germline V gene are MGHRA and YSYEKL. Trimming took 2 bases from V and 2 from J, leaving 10 bases between them. CDR3 DNA: TGCGCCAGCAGCCAACAACCAGCGGCTGGAAACACCATATATTTT. Translating it yields CASSQQPAAGNTIYF.

This chain joins TRBV9 and TRBJ1-1; 8 bases agree with TRBD1. Germline lookup yields CDR1 SGDLS and CDR2 YYNGEE. The CDR3 sequence is 13 residues long. V gave up 7 bases and J gave up 5 bases; unmatched junction bases: 7. CDR3 sequence: CASPGQGKTEAFF. The CDR3 region has the DNA TGTGCCAGCCCCGGACAGGGAAAAACTGAAGCTTTCTTT. Combining the CDR3 with reference TRBV9 and TRBJ1-1 gives the whole variable domain DSGVTQTPKHLITATGQRVTLRCSPRSGDLSVYWYQQSLDQGLQFLIQYYNGEERAKGNILERFSAQQFPDLHSELNLSSLELGDSALYFCASPGQGKTEAFFGQGTRLTVV.